The rows below give T cell receptor beta chains drawn from one sample of a study of regulatory T cells in long-lasting Graves disease. TCRdb itself ran the multiplex PCR reads through MiXCR, one entry per CDR3 protein. The table lists 450,000 to 500,000 distinct CDR3 sequences, roughly 17% of them singletons. These sequences were also reported in another study, on T cells in Graves' hyperthyroidism and ophthalmopathy.

Specimen: peripheral blood mononuclear cells (PBMCs), collected at new diagnosis, from a patient treated with antithyroid drugs. These receptors were taken from a man aged 40-49 years with Graves disease. Each CDR3 is given with its conserved first and last residue. A D gene is named only where the DNA matches it firmly. Not every row has a clone size; where given, it reads once, few, many or a size class.

j_call cdr3_length d_call v_call clone_size cdr3_nt cdr3_aa
TRBJ1-1 16 TRBD1 TRBV18 - TGTGCCAGCTCAGCCGGACAGGGGGTTAAGAACACTGAAGCTTTCTTT CASSAGQGVKNTEAFF
TRBJ2-2 14 TRBD2 TRBV30 few TGTGCCTGGACTAGCGGGGTTAGCACCGGGGAGCTGTTTTTT CAWTSGVSTGELFF
TRBJ2-7 15 TRBD1 TRBV6-5 many TGTGCCAGCAGTTCCCAGACAGGGAAGGGGTACGAGCAGTACTTC CASSSQTGKGYEQYF
TRBJ2-5 16 TRBD2 TRBV12-3/TRBV12-4 - TGTGCCAGCAGTTTAGCCTCTAGCGGGAGAGTAGAGACCCAGTACTTC CASSLASSGRVETQYF
TRBJ2-2 17 TRBD1 TRBV11-2 many TGTGCCAGCAGTCCCCCCCCTCGCAGGGGGCACACCGGGGAGCTGTTTTTT CASSPPPRRGHTGELFF
TRBJ2-4 15 - TRBV28 - TGTGCCAGCACCCTAAGAGGGTATGCCAAAAACATTCAGTACTTC CASTLRGYAKNIQYF
TRBJ2-5 13 TRBD2 TRBV29-1 few TGCAGCGTTGAGCTGGGGGGGCAAGAGACCCAGTACTTC CSVELGGQETQYF
TRBJ1-2 13 - TRBV20-1 few TGCAGTGCTCCCCCGTCTGGGACCTATGGCTACACCTTC CSAPPSGTYGYTF
TRBJ2-2 17 TRBD2 TRBV7-9 few TGTGCCAGCAGCTCCACTGTAGCGGGAGGGCCTACCGGGGAGCTGTTTTTT CASSSTVAGGPTGELFF
TRBJ1-1 12 - TRBV2 - TGTGCCAGCAGTGAAAATCGGGGTGAAGCTTTCTTT CASSENRGEAFF
TRBJ2-5 13 TRBD2 TRBV10-3 - TGTGCCATCAGAAGCGGGAGATCTGAGACCCAGTACTTC CAIRSGRSETQYF
TRBJ2-2 14 TRBD2 TRBV29-1 - TGCAGCGTTGATCGGGGGGCGAACACCGGGGAGCTGTTTTTT CSVDRGANTGELFF
TRBJ1-4 15 - TRBV13 once TGTGCCAGCAGCTCAAAAGCTGCAACTAATGAAAAACTGTTTTTT CASSSKAATNEKLFF
TRBJ2-7 11 - TRBV29-1 - TGCAGCGTCGCCTCGGGCCACGAGCAGTACTTC CSVASGHEQYF
TRBJ1-5 14 - TRBV20-1 many TGCAGTGCCGAGGACAGCGAGAACAATCAGCCCCAGCATTTT CSAEDSENNQPQHF
TRBJ2-1 16 - TRBV2 many TGTGCCAGCAGTGGCGGGCACAGGGCTTCCTACAATGAGCAGTTCTTC CASSGGHRASYNEQFF
TRBJ2-7 15 - TRBV6-1 few TGTGCCAGCAGTGACAGAGGGACGGGAAAGCACGAGCAGTACTTC CASSDRGTGKHEQYF
TRBJ2-1 16 TRBD2 TRBV13 few TGTGCCAGCAGCTTGGATTTTGGGACTAGCATCAATGAGCAGTTCTTC CASSLDFGTSINEQFF
TRBJ2-3 13 TRBD1 TRBV2 many TGTGCCAGCAGTGAATACAGGGGGGCTACGCAGTATTTT CASSEYRGATQYF
TRBJ1-2 16 TRBD1 TRBV20-1 many TGCAGTGCTAGAGACCCCCCCGGGACAGGGAACTATGGCTACACCTTC CSARDPPGTGNYGYTF
TRBJ2-1 15 TRBD2 TRBV12-5 many TGTGCTAGTGGTCCCCCCGGACTAGTGGGGAATGAGCAGTTCTTC CASGPPGLVGNEQFF
TRBJ1-1 14 - TRBV10-3 - TGTACCATCGCCTCTCCGGGGGAGAACACTGAAGCTTTCTTT CTIASPGENTEAFF
TRBJ2-3 14 - TRBV7-6 many TGTGCCAGCAGCCCCCCCGTGGGTCCAGATACGCAGTATTTT CASSPPVGPDTQYF
TRBJ2-6 14 - TRBV12-3/TRBV12-4 many TGTGCCAGCAGTTTTAGCTCTGGGGCCAACGTCCTGACTTTC CASSFSSGANVLTF
TRBJ2-7 13 - TRBV14 - TGTGCCAGCAGCCCACAACGGTACTACGAGCAGTACTTC CASSPQRYYEQYF